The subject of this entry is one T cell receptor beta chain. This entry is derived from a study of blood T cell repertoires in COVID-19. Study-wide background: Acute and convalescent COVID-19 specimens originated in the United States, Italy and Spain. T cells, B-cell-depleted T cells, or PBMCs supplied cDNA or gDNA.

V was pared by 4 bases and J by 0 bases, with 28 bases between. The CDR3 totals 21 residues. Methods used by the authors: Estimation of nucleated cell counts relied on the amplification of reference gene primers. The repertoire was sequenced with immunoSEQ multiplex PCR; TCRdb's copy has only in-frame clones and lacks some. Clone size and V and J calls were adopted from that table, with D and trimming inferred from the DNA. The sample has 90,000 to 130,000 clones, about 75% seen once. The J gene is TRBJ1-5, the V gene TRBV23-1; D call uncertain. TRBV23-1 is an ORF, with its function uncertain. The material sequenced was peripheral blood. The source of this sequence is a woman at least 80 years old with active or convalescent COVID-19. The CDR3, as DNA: TGCGCCAGCAGTCCCAGAAGGTTGACTACATGGAGGTCCTATAGCAATCAGCCCCAGCATTTT. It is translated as CASSPRRLTTWRSYSNQPQHF.